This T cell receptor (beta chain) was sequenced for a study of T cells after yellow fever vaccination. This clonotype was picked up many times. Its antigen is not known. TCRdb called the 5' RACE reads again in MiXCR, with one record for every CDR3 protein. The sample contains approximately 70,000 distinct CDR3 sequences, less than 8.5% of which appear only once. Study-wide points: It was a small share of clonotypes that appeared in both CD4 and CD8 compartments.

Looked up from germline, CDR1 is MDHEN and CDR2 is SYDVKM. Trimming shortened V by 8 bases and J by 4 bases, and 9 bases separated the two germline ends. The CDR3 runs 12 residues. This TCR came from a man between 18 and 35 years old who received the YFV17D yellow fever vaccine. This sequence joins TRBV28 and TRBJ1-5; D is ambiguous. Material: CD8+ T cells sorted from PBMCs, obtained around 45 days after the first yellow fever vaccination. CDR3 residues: CASDFTNQPQHF. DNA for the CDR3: TGTGCCAGCGATTTTACGAATCAGCCCCAGCATTTT.